The rows below give T cell receptor beta chains drawn from one sample of a study of shared clonotypes between healthy human individuals. Libraries were prepared by immunoSEQ multiplex PCR; TCRdb keeps only in-frame clonotypes and omits some of them. The table lists millions of clones, approximately 94% of them singletons. The specimen was naive CD8+ T cells sorted from blood. These receptors were taken from a young man in good health. The CDR3 runs from the conserved cysteine through the conserved F or W. A D gene is named only where the DNA matches it firmly. The size field is filled for only some rows; it gives once, few, many or a size class.

V gene	J gene	D gene	clone size	CDR3 DNA	CDR3 protein
TRBV19	TRBJ2-7	.	.	TGTGCCAGTAGTCCCGGACGTTTCTACGAGCAGTACTTC	CASSPGRFYEQYF
TRBV2	TRBJ2-3	.	.	TGTGCCAGCAGTGAGTGGATCACAGATACGCAGTATTTT	CASSEWITDTQYF
TRBV7-2	TRBJ2-2	TRBD2	.	TGTGCCAGCAGCTTAGGGACTAGCGGGAGACGGGGAACCGGGGAGCTGTTTTTT	CASSLGTSGRRGTGELFF
TRBV2	TRBJ2-7	.	.	TGTGCCAGCAGTGAAGCCACTCTTACCTCCTCCTACGAGCAGTACTTC	CASSEATLTSSYEQYF
TRBV5-4	TRBJ1-6	.	.	TGTGCCAGCAGCTTGTGGGGGGGAGATTCACCCCTCCACTTT	CASSLWGGDSPLHF
TRBV9	TRBJ1-1	.	.	TGTGCCAGCAGCGAAGGGGCGGAGTATACTGAAGCTTTCTTT	CASSEGAEYTEAFF
TRBV2	TRBJ1-2	TRBD1	.	TGTGCCAGCAGCCCGACAGGGGGCGCCGGTGGCTACACCTTC	CASSPTGGAGGYTF
TRBV7-9	TRBJ1-1	TRBD1	.	TGTGCCAGCAGCTTAGGACAGGGCATGAACACTGAAGCTTTCTTT	CASSLGQGMNTEAFF
TRBV7-9	TRBJ2-1	.	.	TGTGCCAGCAGCTTGGGAGACTTGGGGCAGTTCTTC	CASSLGDLGQFF
TRBV6-6	TRBJ2-3	TRBD2	.	TGTGCCAGCAGTTACTTTCGGGGGGACACAGATACGCAGTATTTT	CASSYFRGDTDTQYF
TRBV27	TRBJ1-2	.	.	TGTGCCAGCAGTTTAAGGCAGGGTGAGGCGGTAAACTATGGCTACACCTTC	CASSLRQGEAVNYGYTF
TRBV9	TRBJ2-7	TRBD1	.	TGTGCCAGCAGCGAGGGACAGGGTTCAACCTACGAGCAGTACTTC	CASSEGQGSTYEQYF
TRBV13	TRBJ2-3	TRBD2	.	TGTGCCAGCAGCCCAGGGACTAGCGGGGGGGTGAATACGCAGTATTTT	CASSPGTSGGVNTQYF
TRBV5-6	TRBJ2-7	TRBD2	.	TGTGCCAGCAGCTTGGTAGCGGGAGGCTCCTACGAGCAGTACTTC	CASSLVAGGSYEQYF
TRBV7-2	TRBJ1-5	.	.	TGTGCCAGCAGCTTATTGGAAGACTTCAATCAGCCCCAGCATTTT	CASSLLEDFNQPQHF
TRBV20-1	TRBJ2-2	.	.	TGCAGTGCTAGAGAGCTCGGGGAGCTGTTTTTT	CSARELGELFF
TRBV9	TRBJ1-6	TRBD1	.	TGTGCCAGCAGCGTAAACCCTGGACAGGGGTCCAGTTCACCCCTCCACTTT	CASSVNPGQGSSSPLHF
TRBV7-8	TRBJ1-6	.	.	TGTGCCAGCAGCTTAGAGGAGGGCAGGGATTTGTCACCCCTCCACTTT	CASSLEEGRDLSPLHF
TRBV9	TRBJ2-2	.	.	TGTGCCAGCAGCACCCCTGGAGTTTCTGGGGAGCTGTTTTTT	CASSTPGVSGELFF
TRBV5-4	TRBJ2-5	.	.	TGTGCCAGCAGCTTTGGGGGAGAAGAGACCCAGTACTTC	CASSFGGEETQYF
TRBV6-5	TRBJ1-5	TRBD1	.	TGTGCCAGCAGTTCGACAGGGGACCCCAATCAGCCCCAGCATTTT	CASSSTGDPNQPQHF
TRBV7-9	TRBJ2-7	TRBD1	.	TGTGCCAGCAGCTTAGAGGGGACAGGCTCCTACGAGCAGTACTTC	CASSLEGTGSYEQYF
TRBV6-5	TRBJ2-1	.	.	TGTGCCAGCAGTTACGGCGGGATGACGCTTCGTGAGCAGTTCTTC	CASSYGGMTLREQFF
TRBV28	TRBJ1-5	.	.	TGTGCCAGCAGTTTGTCGGGATGGAGCAATCAGCCCCAGCATTTT	CASSLSGWSNQPQHF
TRBV29-1	TRBJ2-7	TRBD1	.	TGCAGCGTTGGTGGACAGGGGCCCTACGAGCAGTACTTC	CSVGGQGPYEQYF
TRBV21-1	TRBJ2-3	.	.	TGTGCCAGCAGCAAGCCCGGGACAGGGACCAGGGATAGCACAGATACGCAGTATTTT	CASSKPGTGTRDSTDTQYF
TRBV6-5	TRBJ2-7	TRBD1	.	TGTGCCAGCAGTTACTCGACGTCAGGGGGTAACTACGAGCAGTACTTC	CASSYSTSGGNYEQYF
TRBV5-8	TRBJ2-7	.	.	TGTGCCAGCAGCTTTGGGGGGGCAGGCTATCCCTACGAGCAGTACTTC	CASSFGGAGYPYEQYF
TRBV29-1	TRBJ2-5	.	.	TGCAGCGTTGAGGTGGGGTTAGAGGGGGAGACCCAGTACTTC	CSVEVGLEGETQYF
TRBV11-2	TRBJ1-2	.	.	TGTGCCAGCAGCTTAGATTTCAGCGGGTTCTATGGCTACACCTTC	CASSLDFSGFYGYTF
TRBV6-6	TRBJ2-7	.	.	TGTGCCAGCGGCCCCGACTACGAGCAGTACTTC	CASGPDYEQYF
TRBV19	TRBJ1-5	.	.	TGTGCCAGTAGTATGGGGCAGGGTAATCAGCCCCAGCATTTT	CASSMGQGNQPQHF
TRBV21-1	TRBJ1-5	.	.	TGTGCCAGCAGCAAAGACGGCGACACCAGCAATCAGCCCCAGCATTTT	CASSKDGDTSNQPQHF
TRBV7-9	TRBJ2-1	TRBD2	.	TGTGCCAGCAGCTTAGAGGCCGGGACTAGCGCCTACAATGAGCAGTTCTTC	CASSLEAGTSAYNEQFF
TRBV28	TRBJ2-7	.	.	TGTGCCAGCAGTCCCCGGGGCCAGGGTATCTCCTACGAGCAGTACTTC	CASSPRGQGISYEQYF
TRBV6-6	TRBJ1-6	.	few	TGTGCCAGCAACGTAGGCGCCGGGACGCCCCTCCACTTT	CASNVGAGTPLHF
TRBV12-2	TRBJ1-1	.	.	TGTGCAAGTCGCTTAGGCGTGCCGGGGCGGACTGAAGCTTTCTTT	CASRLGVPGRTEAFF
TRBV10-2	TRBJ1-5	TRBD1	.	TGCGCCAGCAGTGAGTCGACAGGGCGACTTGGCAATCAGCCCCAGCATTTT	CASSESTGRLGNQPQHF
TRBV9	TRBJ2-1	.	few	TGTGCCAGCAGCGTAGGTGGGGGCAATGAGCAGTTCTTC	CASSVGGGNEQFF
TRBV10-1	TRBJ2-1	.	.	TGCGCCAGCAGGGCCCGGGACCACTCCTACAATGAGCAGTTCTTC	CASRARDHSYNEQFF
TRBV28	TRBJ1-5	.	.	TGTGCCAGCAGTTTGCACACTTATAGCAATCAGCCCCAGCATTTT	CASSLHTYSNQPQHF
TRBV7-2	TRBJ2-7	.	.	TGTGCCAGCAGCTTAGCAGGGGCGAGTACCTACGAGCAGTACTTC	CASSLAGASTYEQYF
TRBV13	TRBJ1-2	TRBD1	.	TGTGCCAGCAGAGAGACAGGGGAAACGAATGGCTACACCTTC	CASRETGETNGYTF
TRBV4-1	TRBJ2-7	TRBD2	.	TGCGCCAGCAGCCAAGAGCCTAGCGGTTTAGACGAGCAGTACTTC	CASSQEPSGLDEQYF
TRBV18	TRBJ2-7	.	once	TGTGCCAGCTCACTTTTAGGGAACTACGAGCAGTACTTC	CASSLLGNYEQYF
TRBV28	TRBJ1-3	.	.	TGTGCCAGCAGTTTAAGTGGGCCCGGCGGTGCTGGAAACACCATATATTTT	CASSLSGPGGAGNTIYF
TRBV28	TRBJ2-5	.	.	TGTGCCAGCAGCCCGCCCGCGGGGCGAACGGAGACCCAGTACTTC	CASSPPAGRTETQYF
TRBV2	TRBJ2-7	TRBD1	.	TGTGCCAGCATTGGGGGGACAGGGGGCTCTTACGAGCAGTACTTC	CASIGGTGGSYEQYF
TRBV6-5	TRBJ1-5	.	.	TGTGCCAGCAGGGACGGGAGTGGGCGTCAGCCCCAGCATTTT	CASRDGSGRQPQHF
TRBV5-4	TRBJ1-2	.	.	TGTGCCAGCAGCTTGCGCGGGGGCTTCTATGGCTACACCTTC	CASSLRGGFYGYTF
TRBV5-8	TRBJ2-7	.	.	TGTGCCAGCAGCTTGGATCACACTACGAGGGAGCAGTACTTC	CASSLDHTTREQYF
TRBV5-4	TRBJ1-3	.	.	TGTGCCAGCAGCCTCTCCGGAAACACCATATATTTT	CASSLSGNTIYF
TRBV6-6	TRBJ2-3	TRBD2	.	TGTGCCAGCAGTTGGACTAGCGGGAGCTCAGATACGCAGTATTTT	CASSWTSGSSDTQYF
TRBV6-4	TRBJ2-3	.	.	TGTGCCAGCAGTGACTTAGTGGTCACAGATACGCAGTATTTT	CASSDLVVTDTQYF
TRBV5-6	TRBJ2-7	.	.	TGTGCCAGCAGCTTGGCCGGGGTTTTTAGGTCCTACGAGCAGTACTTC	CASSLAGVFRSYEQYF
TRBV9	TRBJ2-2	TRBD2	.	TGTGCCAGCAGCGTAGGAGGTAGCGGGGCGAACACCGGGGAGCTGTTTTTT	CASSVGGSGANTGELFF
TRBV4-1	TRBJ1-1	TRBD1	.	TGCGCCAGCAGCCAAGATGGGACAGGGAACACTGAAGCTTTCTTT	CASSQDGTGNTEAFF